This T cell receptor beta chain was profiled in a study of T-cell memory formation after mild COVID-19. The CDR3 sequence is 15 residues long. The ends were cut back, 5 bases at V and 4 bases at J, with 17 bases in the middle. Germline V gene data show CDR1 as SGHTA and CDR2 as FQGTGA. One entry per CDR3 protein, called by TCRdb with MiXCR from the 5' RACE reads. There are 300,000 to 350,000 distinct CDR3 sequences in the sample; about an eighth occur only once, and roughly a fifth lies in the top ten. The chain uses TRBV7-3 and TRBJ2-5, with a tentative D call TRBD2 (6 bases). Sequencing was performed on PBMCs or a T cell subset sorted from them (not recorded which). The TCR was taken from a young man who had mild COVID-19 (a few samples of this study predate the infection). Cell type and time point are not known. In DNA form, the CDR3 reads TGTGCCAGCAGCCAACGTCCAGGGACTTCAGAGACCCAGTACTTC. Amino acids: CASSQRPGTSETQYF.